This T cell receptor beta chain was found in a study of Graves' ophthalmopathy and Graves' hyperthyroidism. Amplified material comprised TCR beta CDR3 regions derived from RNA transcripts. In the first round, RT-PCR was carried out with HTBI primers, and a multiplex PCR formed the second round. MiXCR, applied by TCRdb to the multiplex PCR reads, yields one record per CDR3 protein. This sample has some 150,000 distinct CDR3 sequences, with 35% to 45% found just once. V gave up 11 bases and J gave up 8 bases, with 16 bases separating them. The CDR3 contains 13 residues. The germline gives CDR1 SEHNR, CDR2 FQNEAQ (reference sequence).

J is TRBJ1-6 and V is TRBV7-9; a weak D match, TRBD1 (5 bases). The receptor's source is a man aged 25 to 40 with Graves' ophthalmopathy. Sequencing input: peripheral blood. The CDR3 loop is CAGSDGADSPLHF. CDR3 sequence (DNA): TGTGCCGGTAGCGACGGGGCAGATTCACCCCTCCACTTT.